One sample yielded the 25 T cell receptor beta chains listed below, sequenced in a study of early T cells in non-severe SARS-CoV-2 infection. TCRdb re-called the 5' RACE reads with MiXCR, one entry per CDR3 protein. The sample shows 15,000 to 20,000 distinct CDR3 sequences, 5% to 6% of them seen only once. The material was whole blood, obtained at baseline. These TCRs come from an adult who was a healthcare worker with PCR-confirmed SARS-CoV-2 infection or an uninfected control (not recorded which).

This clonotype was counted at least ten times. V gene TRBV7-8 combines with J gene TRBJ2-1; D gene ambiguous. The length of the CDR3 is 16 residues. With 5 bases removed from V and 0 bases from J, the gap between germline ends came to 14 bases. Germline V CDR1 and CDR2: SGHVS, FQNEAQ. CDR3 coding DNA: TGTGCCAGCAGCCCCTATAGATTTAGCTCCTACAATGAGCAGTTCTTC. Amino acids: CASSPYRFSSYNEQFF.

This clonotype was recorded at least ten times. The V and J genes are TRBV18 and TRBJ1-1, with D uncertain. This CDR3 has 15 amino acids. V was pared by 0 bases and J by 11 bases, with 19 bases between. In germline, CDR1 is KGHSH, CDR2 LQKENI. The CDR3 here is CASSPPLVTYPTAFF. The DNA for the CDR3 is TGTGCCAGCTCACCACCCCTAGTTACCTATCCAACGGCTTTCTTT.

Concerning this clonotype itself: This may stem from a read error, because a much larger clone lies one nucleotide away. This likely comes from a read error, as the CDR3 has no conserved phenylalanine or tryptophan at its end. The chain joins TRBV12-3 or TRBV12-4 to TRBJ2-5; 13 nucleotides align to TRBD2. The CDR3 contains 14 residues. Trimming took 8 bases from V and 4 from J; bases not matched to a gene: 4. In DNA, the CDR3 is TGTGCCAGCCGGACTAGCGGGGGTTCAGAGACCCAGTACTTA. It specifies CASRTSGGSETQYL.

This clonotype occurred many times. The V call is TRBV6-2 or TRBV6-3, the J call TRBJ2-5, with TRBD2 matching over 7 bases. This CDR3 contains 13 residues. Germline lookup yields CDR1 MNHEY and CDR2 SVGEGT. V shed 6 bases and J 2 bases; nucleotides not matched to a gene: 3. CDR3 amino acids: CASRDGRQETQYF. In DNA, the CDR3 is TGTGCCAGCAGAGACGGGAGGCAAGAGACCCAGTACTTC.

The genes are TRBV5-8 and TRBJ1-2; D is perhaps TRBD1 (5 bases). V was cut by 0 bases and J by 2 bases, with 8 bases left in between. Germline V gene data show CDR1 as SGHTS and CDR2 as YDEGEE. The CDR3 loop spans 14 amino acids. CDR3 in amino acids: CASSLADSNYGYTF. DNA for the CDR3: TGTGCCAGCAGCTTGGCCGACAGCAACTATGGCTACACCTTC.

This clonotype came up many times. The chain carries TRBV9 and TRBJ2-7, with D tentatively TRBD1 (5 bases). With 0 bases removed from V and 3 bases from J, the gap between germline ends came to 10 bases. CDR1 is SGDLS and CDR2 is YYNGEE in the germline V gene. This CDR3 contains 14 residues. The CDR3 is CASSVGTTFYEQYF. The CDR3, as DNA: TGTGCCAGCAGCGTAGGGACAACATTCTACGAGCAGTACTTC.

This clonotype showed up many times. The rearrangement joins TRBV20-1 to TRBJ1-6, with unresolved D. Germline assignment: CDR1 DFQATT and CDR2 SNEGSKA (reference sequence). The CDR3 runs to 13 residues. V lost 3 bases to trimming and J lost 5 bases, with 8 bases between them. The CDR3 coding sequence is TGCAGTGCTAGGGCCCGGGATAATTCACCCCTCCACTTT. This translates into CSARARDNSPLHF.

This clonotype was recorded many times. The chain couples TRBV20-1 to TRBJ2-2; 9 bases are shared with TRBD1. The V segment lost 3 bases and the J segment 4 bases; nucleotides outside the gene matches: 6. CDR3 length: 15 residues. The germline gives CDR1 DFQATT, CDR2 SNEGSKA (reference sequence). The CDR3 DNA sequence: TGCAGTGCTAGTAGGACAGGGGCTGGCACCGGGGAGCTGTTTTTT. This codes for CSASRTGAGTGELFF.

This clonotype was seen ten or more times. A junction boundary mismatches the germline segment, possibly from a read error. This chain joins TRBV20-1 and TRBJ2-7; 10 nucleotides match TRBD2. CDR3 length equals 11 residues. Germline values: CDR1 DFQATT, CDR2 SNEGSKA (reference sequence). CDR3 coding DNA: TGCAGTACTAGCGGGACCTACGAGCAGTACTTC. As protein: CSTSGTYEQYF.

The table lists this clonotype with many counts. The chain recombines TRBV25-1 with TRBJ2-7; D remains ambiguous. Germline CDR1 reads MGHDK; CDR2 reads SYGVNS. The CDR3 consists of 14 residues. Trimming pared 3 bases from V and 2 bases from J, leaving 11 bases between. The CDR3 sequence: CASSDGRYPYEQYF. The CDR3 DNA reads TGTGCCAGCAGTGATGGCCGATATCCCTACGAGCAGTACTTC.

This clonotype was seen at least ten times. This chain uses TRBV5-1 with TRBJ2-7; 11 positions match TRBD1. After removal of 4 bases from V and 2 bases from J, the junction contained 8 bases not matched to a gene. The CDR3 is made up of 16 amino acids. Germline V CDR1 and CDR2: SGHRS, YFSETQ. The CDR3 reads CASSPDGQGAAYEQYF. CDR3 DNA: TGCGCCAGCAGCCCTGACGGACAGGGGGCGGCCTACGAGCAGTACTTC. Using reference TRBV5-1 and TRBJ2-7 for the parts outside the CDR3, the full variable domain is KAGVTQTPRYLIKTRGQQVTLSCSPISGHRSVSWYQQTPGQGLQFLFEYFSETQRNKGNFPGRFSGRQFSNSRSEMNVSTLELGDSALYLCASSPDGQGAAYEQYFGPGTRLTVT.

This clonotype appeared many times. The rearrangement joins TRBV6-2 or TRBV6-3 to TRBJ1-6; weak D call: TRBD1 (5 bases). With 6 bases removed from V and 8 bases from J, the gap between germline ends came to 17 bases. Germline V gene data show CDR1 as MNHEY and CDR2 as SVGEGT. This CDR3 region has 15 residues. CDR3 amino acids: CASRMRYLGDSPLHF. CDR3 DNA sequence: TGTGCCAGCAGAATGAGATACCTGGGGGATTCACCCCTCCACTTT.

The chain joins TRBV10-3 to TRBJ2-7; the D call may be TRBD1 or TRBD2 (5 bases each). Germline V CDR1 and CDR2: ENHRY, SYGVKD. CDR3 length: 14 residues. The ends were cut back, 4 bases at V and 2 bases at J, with 12 bases in the middle. CDR3 DNA sequence: TGTGCCATCAGTGGAAGAGGGGCCACCTACGAGCAGTACTTC. It specifies CAISGRGATYEQYF.

The table lists this clonotype with many counts. The J gene is TRBJ2-5, the V gene TRBV7-9, with TRBD2 identical over 13 bases. The CDR3 spans 16 residues. V trimming: 4 bases; J trimming: 2 bases; junction bases outside the gene matches: 4. Germline loops: CDR1 SEHNR, CDR2 FQNEAQ (reference sequence). The CDR3 region is CASSSTSGGGQETQYF. The DNA of the CDR3 is TGTGCCAGCAGCTCCACTAGCGGGGGGGGTCAAGAGACCCAGTACTTC.

This clonotype was recorded at least ten times. J is TRBJ2-7 and V is TRBV5-4; no clear D gene. V was pared by 2 bases and J by 1 base, with 13 bases between. The germline CDR1 and CDR2 sequences are SGHNT and YYREEE (reference sequence). The CDR3 runs to 15 residues. The CDR3 region is CASSFRSSPSYEQYF. The CDR3 region has the DNA TGTGCCAGCAGCTTTCGGTCCAGTCCATCCTACGAGCAGTACTTC.

This clonotype was seen at least ten times. The chain joins TRBV7-9 to TRBJ2-2; D might be TRBD1 (5 bases). This CDR3 spans 15 amino acids. Germline CDR1 and CDR2: SEHNR and FQNEAQ (reference sequence). V was pared by 4 bases and J by 4 bases, with 13 bases between. The CDR3 loop reads CASSWSARVTGELFF. CDR3 coding DNA: TGTGCCAGCAGCTGGTCTGCCAGGGTCACCGGGGAGCTGTTTTTT.

This clonotype has at least ten counts. The CDR3 is CASRQGLRNTEAFF. Here the CDR3 DNA reads TGTGCCAGCAGGCAGGGGCTCAGGAACACTGAAGCTTTCTTT. The chain is built from TRBV5-4 and TRBJ1-1, with D possibly being TRBD1 (6 bases). CDR3 length: 14 residues. The ends were cut back, 5 bases at V and 1 base at J, with 12 bases in the middle. Germline V gene data show CDR1 as SGHNT and CDR2 as YYREEE (reference sequence).

This clonotype was found many times. The chain carries TRBV12-3 or TRBV12-4 and TRBJ1-6, with TRBD1 identical over 8 bases. The CDR3 runs 14 residues. J gave up 4 bases and V 5 bases, and 1 base lay outside the gene matches. As DNA, the CDR3 is TGTGCCAGCAGTGACAGGGGATATAATTCACCCCTCCACTTT. Protein product: CASSDRGYNSPLHF.

The table lists this clonotype with many counts. The chain links TRBV4-3 to TRBJ1-1, with a possible D match to TRBD1 (5 bases). Between the trimmed V and J ends, which lost 0 bases and 1 base, there was a span of 9 bases. The germline V gene has CDR1 LGHNA and CDR2 YSLEER. This CDR3 region has 15 residues. The CDR3 sequence is CASSQEWGSNTEAFF. The CDR3 DNA reads as TGCGCCAGCAGCCAAGAATGGGGGTCGAACACTGAAGCTTTCTTT.

The chain links TRBV6-2 or TRBV6-3 to TRBJ2-2; 8 positions match TRBD2. From germline, CDR1 is MNHEY and CDR2 SVGEGT. The V gene end was trimmed by 5 bases and the J gene end by 1 base; junction bases not matched to a gene: 9. This CDR3 has 17 amino acids. The CDR3 sequence: CASSPPERGLNTGELFF. CDR3 in DNA: TGTGCCAGCAGTCCCCCAGAGCGGGGGCTGAACACCGGGGAGCTGTTTTTT.

This clonotype was observed many times. This sequence joins TRBV7-2 and TRBJ1-5; weak D call: TRBD1 (5 bases). There are 16 residues in the CDR3. Trimming took 1 base from V and 2 from J, leaving 12 bases between them. CDR1 is SGHTA, CDR2 FQGNSA, per germline. CDR3 bases: TGTGCCAGCAGCTTAGTGGGAGGGGAAGGCAATCAGCCCCAGCATTTT. The encoded protein is CASSLVGGEGNQPQHF. The entire variable domain, with the rest obtained from reference TRBV7-2 and TRBJ1-5, is as follows: GAGVSQSPSNKVTEKGKDVELRCDPISGHTALYWYRQSLGQGLEFLIYFQGNSAPDKSGLPSDRFSAERTGGSVSTLTIQRTQQEDSAVYLCASSLVGGEGNQPQHFGDGTRLSIL.

This clonotype was detected a few times. The rearrangement joins TRBV7-2 to TRBJ2-5; 12 nucleotides line up with TRBD2. The CDR3 length is 16 residues. Trimming took 6 bases from V and 2 from J; bases not matched to a gene: 7. Germline V lookup: CDR1 SGHTA, CDR2 FQGNSA. The CDR3 DNA sequence: TGTGCCAGCAGATCCGGGACTAGCGGGCTACAAGAGACCCAGTACTTC. The encoded protein is CASRSGTSGLQETQYF.

This clonotype was found many times. The chain links TRBV28 to TRBJ1-1; 8 bases are a match to TRBD1. V shed 4 bases, J shed 11 bases, and the junction held 6 bases outside the gene matches. This CDR3 spans 12 amino acids. The germline V gene has CDR1 MDHEN and CDR2 SYDVKM. In DNA form, the CDR3 reads TGTGCCAGCAGTTCACGGACAGGGACCGCTTTCTTT. This sequence encodes CASSSRTGTAFF.

This clonotype has just a few counts. In DNA form, the CDR3 reads TGTGCCAGCAGCTTAAGACGGTCGAGCCCCCCTGGTACCGGGGAGCTGTTTTTT. This translates into CASSLRRSSPPGTGELFF. V gene TRBV7-9 combines with J gene TRBJ2-2; D gene ambiguous. The germline gives CDR1 SEHNR, CDR2 FQNEAQ (reference sequence). This CDR3 region has 18 residues. V lost 2 bases, J lost 5 bases, and 21 bases lay in between.

This clonotype was seen ten or more times. The genes are TRBV5-1 and TRBJ2-5; TRBD2 agrees at 8 bases. This CDR3 has 13 residues. V gave up 2 bases and J gave up 5 bases; unmatched junction bases: 2. CDR1 is SGHRS, CDR2 YFSETQ, per germline. The CDR3 protein is CASSLTGGETQYF. For the CDR3, the DNA is TGCGCCAGCAGCTTAACGGGAGGGGAGACCCAGTACTTC. Supplemented by reference TRBV5-1 and TRBJ2-5, the full variable domain reads KAGVTQTPRYLIKTRGQQVTLSCSPISGHRSVSWYQQTPGQGLQFLFEYFSETQRNKGNFPGRFSGRQFSNSRSEMNVSTLELGDSALYLCASSLTGGETQYFGPGTRLLVL.